This T cell receptor beta chain emerged from a study of blood T cell repertoires in COVID-19. Study as a whole: The United States, Italy and Spain supplied acute and convalescent COVID-19 samples.

The repertoire was sequenced with immunoSEQ multiplex PCR; TCRdb's copy has only in-frame clones and lacks some. This table holds 490,000 or so clones, approximately 90% found once. Cohort allocation depended upon clinical history that participants reported. Sequencing was performed on PBMCs or T cells enriched from blood (not recorded which). The TCR sequence derives from a woman in her fifties or sixties who had recovered from COVID-19.

CDR3 in amino acids: CASSQGAAGGENEQFF. The DNA of the CDR3 is TGTGCCAGCAGCCAAGGGGCGGCGGGAGGGGAGAATGAGCAGTTCTTC. The chain joins TRBV4-2 to TRBJ2-1; 9 bases agree with TRBD2. Germline CDR1 and CDR2: LGHNA and YNFKEQ. This CDR3 has 16 residues. After removal of 1 base from V and 7 bases from J, the junction contained 8 bases not matched to a gene.